The entry below describes one TCR beta chain. This receptor's antigen is unknown. Relative to the germline gene, one junction end is altered; a read error may explain this. One collaborating source in Seattle enrolled patients during active infection and followed them longitudinally through the course of disease. Collaborating institutions collected whole blood in K2EDTA tubes following their own protocols. For TCRbeta analysis, collaborator samples were shipped as frozen whole blood, as isolated PBMCs, or as DNA extracted from either sample type. The record originates from a study of blood T cell repertoires in COVID-19 (dated by TCRdb to about 2020). At the level of the whole study: The collaborator samples originated in the United States, Italy and Spain and spanned the acute and convalescent phases of COVID-19. The prospective study material was composed of cDNA or gDNA derived from T cells, B-cell-depleted T cells, or PBMCs. Deeply sampled blood TCRbeta repertoires from subjects exposed to, actively infected with, or recovered from COVID-19 were included in the dataset. The repertoires were released in a freely available public database meant as a resource for research on the immune response to SARS-CoV-2. Samples came from the ongoing ImmuneRACE study (first 160 participants) plus 1,254 subjects from 6 global collaborators. The sample metadata nearly always contained a de-identified subject ID, COVID-19 status, age in years and sex. HLA class I and class II types, where available, came from metadata supplied by the sample provider rather than from assay-based typing. Paper-wide results and their limitations: Clinical and demographic metadata were provided uncurated, with the amount varying by source and participant.

From a lookup of the germline V gene, CDR1 and CDR2 are SGHTA and FQGNSA. The CDR3 spans 16 residues, from the cysteine through the phenylalanine. Only the CDR3 region is kept as DNA, spanning 48 bases read in frame from base 1. The immunoSEQ Assay, a bias-controlled multiplex PCR, was used to amplify TCRbeta CDR3 regions from genomic DNA. The authors' analysis ran thus. The number of nucleated cells in each sample was estimated by amplification of reference gene primers within the assay. To quantify the absolute abundance of each unique TCRbeta CDR3 rearrangement, sequence reads were collapsed and filtered. For each sample, productive Simpson clonality was calculated as the square root of Simpson's diversity index over productive rearrangements. TCRdb limited this immuneACCESS table to in-frame rearrangements with V and J called. A share of clones is missing; checked studies link under half to unresolved V genes, and the rest is unexplained. V, J and clone size derive from that table, while D and trimming were established from the DNA sequence. Present in this sample are 350,000 or so clones, 70% to 90% of which were seen just once. The ten most abundant clones make up roughly 1.7% of the sample.

What was sequenced was peripheral blood. This sequence was found in a woman aged 25 to 39 with COVID-19, enrolled during active disease. The sequence joins TRBV7-2 to TRBJ2-1; 11 middle bases align to TRBD2. The CDR3 reads CASSLAGGNSYNEQFF. The sequence in DNA is TGTGCCAGCAGCCTAGCGGGGGGTAACTCCTACAATGAGCAGTTCTTC. The reference TRBV7-2 and TRBJ2-1 proteins fill in what lies around the CDR3, so the full variable domain reads GAGVSQSPSNKVTEKGKDVELRCDPISGHTALYWYRQSLGQGLEFLIYFQGNSAPDKSGLPSDRFSAERTGGSVSTLTIQRTQQEDSAVYLCASSLAGGNSYNEQFFGPGTRLTVL.